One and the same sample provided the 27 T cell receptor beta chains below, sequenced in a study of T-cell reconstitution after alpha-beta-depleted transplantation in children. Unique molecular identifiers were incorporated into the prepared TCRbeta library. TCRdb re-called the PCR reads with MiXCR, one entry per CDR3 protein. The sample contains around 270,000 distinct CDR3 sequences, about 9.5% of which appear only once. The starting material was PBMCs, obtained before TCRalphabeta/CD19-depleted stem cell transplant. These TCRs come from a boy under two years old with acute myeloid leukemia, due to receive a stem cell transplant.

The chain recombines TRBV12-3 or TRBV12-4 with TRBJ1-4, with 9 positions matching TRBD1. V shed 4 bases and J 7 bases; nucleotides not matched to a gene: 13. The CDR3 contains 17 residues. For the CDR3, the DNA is TGTGCCAGCAGTTCGTCCAGGACAGGGGCCGCCGGTGAAAAACTGTTTTTT. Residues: CASSSSRTGAAGEKLFF.

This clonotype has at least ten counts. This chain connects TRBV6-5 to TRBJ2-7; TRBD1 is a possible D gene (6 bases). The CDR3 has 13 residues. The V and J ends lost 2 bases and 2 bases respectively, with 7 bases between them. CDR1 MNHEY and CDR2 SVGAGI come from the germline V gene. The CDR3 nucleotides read TGTGCCAGCAGTTACGACAGGACCTACGAGCAGTACTTC. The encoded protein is CASSYDRTYEQYF.

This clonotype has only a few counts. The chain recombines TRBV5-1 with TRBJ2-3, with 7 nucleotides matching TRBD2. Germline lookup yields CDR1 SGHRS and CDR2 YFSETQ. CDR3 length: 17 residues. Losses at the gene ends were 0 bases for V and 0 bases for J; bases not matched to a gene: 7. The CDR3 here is CASSLDPLAASTDTQYF. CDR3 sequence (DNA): TGCGCCAGCAGCTTGGATCCTCTAGCGGCTAGCACAGATACGCAGTATTTT. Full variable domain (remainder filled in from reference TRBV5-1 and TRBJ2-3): KAGVTQTPRYLIKTRGQQVTLSCSPISGHRSVSWYQQTPGQGLQFLFEYFSETQRNKGNFPGRFSGRQFSNSRSEMNVSTLELGDSALYLCASSLDPLAASTDTQYFGPGTRLTVL.

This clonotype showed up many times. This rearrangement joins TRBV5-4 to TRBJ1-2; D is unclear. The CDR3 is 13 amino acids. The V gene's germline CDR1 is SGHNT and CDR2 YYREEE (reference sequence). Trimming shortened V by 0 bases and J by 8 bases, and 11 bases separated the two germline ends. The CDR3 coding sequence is TGTGCCAGCAGCTTGGGGACTCCCCTCGGCTACACCTTC. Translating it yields CASSLGTPLGYTF.

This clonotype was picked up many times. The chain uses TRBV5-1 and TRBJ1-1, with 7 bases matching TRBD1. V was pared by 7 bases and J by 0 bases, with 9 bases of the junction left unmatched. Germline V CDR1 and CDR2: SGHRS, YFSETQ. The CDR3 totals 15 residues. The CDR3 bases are TGCGCCAGCGTCCCGGGACAGAGTTTGAACACTGAAGCTTTCTTT. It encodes CASVPGQSLNTEAFF.

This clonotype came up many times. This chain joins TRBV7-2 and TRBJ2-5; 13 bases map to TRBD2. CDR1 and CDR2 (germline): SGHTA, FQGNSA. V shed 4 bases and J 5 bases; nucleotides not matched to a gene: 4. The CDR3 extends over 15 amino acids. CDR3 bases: TGTGCCAGCAGCTGGTCGACTAGCGGGGGGGAGACCCAGTACTTC. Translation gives CASSWSTSGGETQYF.

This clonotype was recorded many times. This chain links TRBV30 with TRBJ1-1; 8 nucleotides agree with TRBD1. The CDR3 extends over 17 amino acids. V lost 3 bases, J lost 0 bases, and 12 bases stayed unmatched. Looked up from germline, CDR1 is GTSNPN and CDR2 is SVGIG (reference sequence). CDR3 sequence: CAWSGGQAGTVNTEAFF. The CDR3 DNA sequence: TGTGCCTGGAGCGGGGGACAGGCGGGGACTGTGAACACTGAAGCTTTCTTT. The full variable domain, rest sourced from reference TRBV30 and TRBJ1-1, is SQTIHQWPATLVQPVGSPLSLECTVEGTSNPNLYWYRQAAGRGLQLLFYSVGIGQISSEVPQNLSASRPQDRQFILSSKKLLLSDSGFYLCAWSGGQAGTVNTEAFFGQGTRLTVV.

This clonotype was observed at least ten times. The CDR3 region has the DNA TGTGCCAGCAGCCCGCGACTAGCGGGGACTAGCACAGATACGCAGTATTTT. It translates to CASSPRLAGTSTDTQYF. V gene TRBV7-8 combines with J gene TRBJ2-3, with 11 bases lining up with TRBD2. The CDR3 consists of 17 residues. With 5 bases clipped from V and 0 bases from J, the junction kept 7 bases outside the gene matches. The germline V gene has CDR1 SGHVS and CDR2 FQNEAQ.

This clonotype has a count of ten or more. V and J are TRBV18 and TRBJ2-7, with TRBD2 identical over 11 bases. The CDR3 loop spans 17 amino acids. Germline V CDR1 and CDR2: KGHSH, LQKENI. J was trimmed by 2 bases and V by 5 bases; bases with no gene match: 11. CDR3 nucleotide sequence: TGTGCCAGCTCAAAAGGGGCACTAGCGGGGGTAACCTACGAGCAGTACTTC. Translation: CASSKGALAGVTYEQYF. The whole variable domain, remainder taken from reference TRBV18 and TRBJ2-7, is NAGVMQNPRHLVRRRGQEARLRCSPMKGHSHVYWYRQLPEEGLKFMVYLQKENIIDESGMPKERFSAEFPKEGPSILRIQQVVRGDSAAYFCASSKGALAGVTYEQYFGPGTRLTVT.

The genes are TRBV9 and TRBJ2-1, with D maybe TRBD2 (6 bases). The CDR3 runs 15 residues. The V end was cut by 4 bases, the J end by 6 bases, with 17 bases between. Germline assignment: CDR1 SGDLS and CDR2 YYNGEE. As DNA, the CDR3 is TGTGCCAGCAGCTTAACTAGCCACCAAAGCAATGAGCAGTTCTTC. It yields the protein CASSLTSHQSNEQFF.

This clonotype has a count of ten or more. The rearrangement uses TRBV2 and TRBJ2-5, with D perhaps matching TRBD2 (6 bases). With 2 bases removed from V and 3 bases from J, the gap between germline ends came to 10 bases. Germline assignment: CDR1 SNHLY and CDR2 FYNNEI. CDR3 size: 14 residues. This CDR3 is CASSEPGRKETQYF. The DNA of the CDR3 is TGTGCCAGCAGTGAACCAGGGAGGAAAGAGACCCAGTACTTC.

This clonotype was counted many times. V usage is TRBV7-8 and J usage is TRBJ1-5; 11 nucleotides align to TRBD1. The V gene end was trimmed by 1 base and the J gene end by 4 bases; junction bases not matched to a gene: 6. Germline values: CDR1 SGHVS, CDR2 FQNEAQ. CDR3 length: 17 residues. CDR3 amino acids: CASSLEGQGGRNQPQHF. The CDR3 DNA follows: TGTGCCAGCAGCTTAGAGGGACAGGGGGGTAGGAATCAGCCCCAGCATTTT.

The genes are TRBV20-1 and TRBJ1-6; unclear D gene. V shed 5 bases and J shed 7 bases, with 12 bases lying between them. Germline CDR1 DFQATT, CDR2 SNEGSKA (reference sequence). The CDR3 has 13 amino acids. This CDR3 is CSAHRHWNSPLHF. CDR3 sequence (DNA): TGCAGTGCTCACCGACACTGGAATTCACCCCTCCACTTT.

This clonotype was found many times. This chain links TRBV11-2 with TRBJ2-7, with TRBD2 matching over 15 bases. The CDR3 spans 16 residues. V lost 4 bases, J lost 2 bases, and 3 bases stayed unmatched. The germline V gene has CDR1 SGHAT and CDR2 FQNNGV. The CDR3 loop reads CASSSGLAGGAYEQYF. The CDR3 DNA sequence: TGTGCCAGCAGCTCGGGACTAGCGGGGGGAGCCTACGAGCAGTACTTC.

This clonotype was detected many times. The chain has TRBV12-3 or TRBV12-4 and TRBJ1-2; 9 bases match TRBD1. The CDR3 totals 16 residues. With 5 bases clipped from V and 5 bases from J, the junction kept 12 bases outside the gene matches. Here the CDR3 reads CASSNRHLGQGYGYTF. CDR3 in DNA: TGTGCCAGCAGTAATAGGCACCTTGGACAGGGGTATGGCTACACCTTC.

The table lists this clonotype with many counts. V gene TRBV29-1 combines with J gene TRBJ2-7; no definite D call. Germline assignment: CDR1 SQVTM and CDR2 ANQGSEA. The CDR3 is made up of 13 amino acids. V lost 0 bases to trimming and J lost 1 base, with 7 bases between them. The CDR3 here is CSVEDPFSYEQYF. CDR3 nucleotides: TGCAGCGTTGAAGACCCGTTTTCCTACGAGCAGTACTTC.

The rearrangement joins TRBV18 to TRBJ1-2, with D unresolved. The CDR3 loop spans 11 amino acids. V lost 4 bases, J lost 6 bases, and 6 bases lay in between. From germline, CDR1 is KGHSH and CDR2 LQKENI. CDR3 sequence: CASSLKNGYTF. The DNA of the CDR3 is TGTGCCAGCTCACTTAAAAATGGCTACACCTTC.

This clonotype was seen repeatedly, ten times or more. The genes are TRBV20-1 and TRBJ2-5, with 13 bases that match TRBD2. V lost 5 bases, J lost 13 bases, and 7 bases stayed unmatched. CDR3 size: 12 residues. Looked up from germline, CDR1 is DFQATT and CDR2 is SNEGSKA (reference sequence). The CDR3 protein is CSAGKTSGGPYF. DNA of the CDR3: TGCAGTGCTGGCAAGACTAGCGGGGGGCCGTACTTC.

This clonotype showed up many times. CDR3 coding DNA: TGTGCCAGCAGTTTTCCCCCTACCGATAAGGACGGGCCAGATACGCAGTATTTT. As protein: CASSFPPTDKDGPDTQYF. The chain uses TRBV28 and TRBJ2-3, with unresolved D. Germline loops: CDR1 MDHEN, CDR2 SYDVKM. Deletions cut 3 bases from V and 4 bases from J, with 23 bases between. The CDR3 is 18 residues long.

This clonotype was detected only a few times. The chain's CDR3 is CASSATSGSRNEQFF. The CDR3 bases are TGTGCCAGCAGCGCGACTAGCGGGAGTAGAAATGAGCAGTTCTTC. The J gene is TRBJ2-1, the V gene TRBV4-2, with TRBD2 matching 12 bases. CDR1 and CDR2 (germline): LGHNA, YNFKEQ. Trimming cost V 5 bases and J 7 bases; bases outside gene matches: 6. CDR3 length equals 15 residues.

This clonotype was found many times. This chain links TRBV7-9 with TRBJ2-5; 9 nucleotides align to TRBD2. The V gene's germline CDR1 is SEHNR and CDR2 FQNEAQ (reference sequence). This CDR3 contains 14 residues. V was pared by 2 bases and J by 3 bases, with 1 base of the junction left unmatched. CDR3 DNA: TGTGCCAGCAGCTTAAGACTAGCGGAAGAGACCCAGTACTTC. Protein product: CASSLRLAEETQYF.

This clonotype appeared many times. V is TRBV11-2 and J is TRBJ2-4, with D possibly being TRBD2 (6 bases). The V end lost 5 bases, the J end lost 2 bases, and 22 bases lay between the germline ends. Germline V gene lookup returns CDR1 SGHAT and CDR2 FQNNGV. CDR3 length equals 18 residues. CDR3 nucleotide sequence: TGTGCCAGCAGCGTGACTAGTCTAATAGGGCGGACCAAAAACATTCAGTACTTC. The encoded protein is CASSVTSLIGRTKNIQYF.

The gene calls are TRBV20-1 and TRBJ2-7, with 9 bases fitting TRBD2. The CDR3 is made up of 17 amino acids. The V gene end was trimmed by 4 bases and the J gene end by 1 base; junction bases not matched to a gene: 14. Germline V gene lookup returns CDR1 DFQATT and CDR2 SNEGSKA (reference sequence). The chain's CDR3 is CSAIPMASGVFSYEQYF. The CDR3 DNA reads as TGCAGTGCTATCCCAATGGCTAGCGGGGTCTTTTCCTACGAGCAGTACTTC.

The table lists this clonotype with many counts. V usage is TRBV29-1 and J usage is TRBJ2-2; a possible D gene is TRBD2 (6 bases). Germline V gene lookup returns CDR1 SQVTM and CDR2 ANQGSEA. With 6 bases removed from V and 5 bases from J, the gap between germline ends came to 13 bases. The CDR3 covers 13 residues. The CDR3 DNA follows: TGCAGCGTGGGGGTCGGAGGGACCGGGGAGCTGTTTTTT. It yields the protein CSVGVGGTGELFF.

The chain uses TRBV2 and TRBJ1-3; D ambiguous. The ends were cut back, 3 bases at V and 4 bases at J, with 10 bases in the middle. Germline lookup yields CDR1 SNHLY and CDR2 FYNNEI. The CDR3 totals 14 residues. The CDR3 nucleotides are TGTGCCAGCAGTGACAGCGGAGGGGGAAACACCATATATTTT. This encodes CASSDSGGGNTIYF.

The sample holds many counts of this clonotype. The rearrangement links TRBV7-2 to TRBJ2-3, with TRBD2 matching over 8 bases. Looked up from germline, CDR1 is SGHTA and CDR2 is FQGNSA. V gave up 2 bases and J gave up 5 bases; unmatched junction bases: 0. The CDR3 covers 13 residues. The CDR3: CASSLLAGDTQYF. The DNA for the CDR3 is TGTGCCAGCAGCTTACTAGCGGGAGATACGCAGTATTTT. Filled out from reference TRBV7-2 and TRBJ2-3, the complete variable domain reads GAGVSQSPSNKVTEKGKDVELRCDPISGHTALYWYRQSLGQGLEFLIYFQGNSAPDKSGLPSDRFSAERTGGSVSTLTIQRTQQEDSAVYLCASSLLAGDTQYFGPGTRLTVL.

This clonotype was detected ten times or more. The CDR3 nucleotides read TGTGCCAGCAGCTTAAATCGGGATCGCACCTACGAGCAGTACTTC. Its translation: CASSLNRDRTYEQYF. The J gene is TRBJ2-7, the V gene TRBV7-2, with D perhaps TRBD2 (5 bases). The V end lost 2 bases, the J end lost 2 bases, and 13 bases lay between the germline ends. This CDR3 comprises 15 residues. CDR1 is SGHTA, CDR2 FQGNSA, per germline.